One and the same sample provided the 17 T cell receptor beta chains below, sequenced in a study of OX40 agonist ivuxolimab in advanced cancers. Assay: immunoSEQ multiplex PCR; the TCRdb copy retains only in-frame clones and omits some. The data contain about 99,000 clones, around 94% of them singletons. The starting material was CD4+ or CD8+ T cells sorted from blood, obtained in a trial of the OX40 agonist ivuxolimab. These receptors were taken from an adult with an advanced solid tumor such as melanoma, head and neck, liver or kidney cancer.

The CDR3 is CASSLGSGAGEKLFF. The DNA of the CDR3 is TGTGCCAGCAGCTTAGGGTCCGGGGCCGGTGAAAAACTGTTTTTT. The genes are TRBV7-6 and TRBJ1-4, with D possibly being TRBD1 (5 bases). The germline V and J ends were trimmed by 1 base and 7 bases, with 13 bases remaining between them. The CDR3 contains 15 residues. Germline CDR1 SGHVS, CDR2 FNYEAQ.

The V and J genes are TRBV6-1 and TRBJ2-7, with a weak D call TRBD2 (5 bases). Per the germline V gene, CDR1 is MNHNS and CDR2 is SASEGT. CDR3 size: 15 residues. V lost 3 bases and J 1 base, leaving 13 bases between the germline ends. In nucleotides, the CDR3 is TGTGCCAGCAGTGAGTCCCTTCGGGGTTCCTACGAGCAGTACTTC. As protein: CASSESLRGSYEQYF.

The gene calls are TRBV10-3 and TRBJ2-1; D possibly corresponds to TRBD1 (7 bases). The CDR3 runs 16 residues. The germline gives CDR1 ENHRY, CDR2 SYGVKD. Deletions cut 3 bases from V and 6 bases from J, with 18 bases between. The CDR3 DNA is TGTGCCATCAGTGAAGGAGGGGGACAGATCGTCAATGAGCAGTTCTTC. Translating it yields CAISEGGGQIVNEQFF.

This rearrangement joins TRBV19 to TRBJ1-4; TRBD1 agrees at 10 bases. Germline V gene sequence: CDR1 LNHDA, CDR2 SQIVND (reference sequence). Trimming at V came to 4 bases and at J to 6 bases, leaving 17 bases not matched to a gene. This CDR3 has 19 amino acids. The CDR3: CASSTPGQGVMYEDEKLFF. As DNA, the CDR3 is TGTGCCAGTAGTACACCCGGACAGGGGGTAATGTATGAGGATGAAAAACTGTTTTTT.

The V call is TRBV20-1, the J call TRBJ2-7; D is perhaps TRBD2 (6 bases). With 6 bases removed from V and 3 bases from J, the gap between germline ends came to 9 bases. CDR3 length equals 11 residues. Per germline, CDR1 DFQATT and CDR2 SNEGSKA (reference sequence). The DNA of the CDR3 is TGCAGTGCCCAGACTAGCTACGAGCAGTACTTC. It encodes CSAQTSYEQYF.

The chain carries TRBV5-1 and TRBJ1-2; 9 bases match TRBD1. CDR3 length: 16 amino acids. Germline V lookup: CDR1 SGHRS, CDR2 YFSETQ. The J segment lost 2 bases and the V segment lost 4 bases, leaving 9 bases of the junction unmatched. Written as DNA, the CDR3 is TGCGCCAGCAGCCCCTACCACGGACAGGGGAACTATGGCTACACCTTC. As protein: CASSPYHGQGNYGYTF.

The chain combines TRBV9 with TRBJ2-3; 11 nucleotides align to TRBD1. CDR1 is SGDLS and CDR2 is YYNGEE in the germline V gene. CDR3 length equals 16 residues. Unmatched junction bases numbered 4, after V lost 0 bases and J lost 4 bases. Here the CDR3 DNA reads TGTGCCAGCAGCGTAGTCGGGACAGGGGGGGCAGATACGCAGTATTTT. It codes for CASSVVGTGGADTQYF.

The chain joins TRBV10-2 to TRBJ2-1, with 7 bases that match TRBD1. There are 14 residues in the CDR3. CDR1 and CDR2 from the germline V gene are WSHSY and SAAADI. J lost 3 bases, V lost 3 bases, and 2 bases had no gene match. CDR3 sequence (DNA): TGCGCCAGCAGTGAAGGGGGCAACTACAATGAGCAGTTCTTC. Residues: CASSEGGNYNEQFF.

In its sample, this clone was seen once. This chain links TRBV7-6 with TRBJ2-5; no clear D gene. From germline, CDR1 is SGHVS and CDR2 FNYEAQ. The V gene lost 4 bases and the J gene lost 1 base, with 4 bases spanning the gap. The CDR3 is made up of 12 amino acids. The CDR3 DNA sequence: TGTGCCAGCAGCTCACTCCAAGAGACCCAGTACTTC. Translation: CASSSLQETQYF.

The J gene is TRBJ2-3, the V gene TRBV5-1, with D possibly TRBD2 on 5 matching bases. Germline V gene data show CDR1 as SGHRS and CDR2 as YFSETQ. V was clipped by 1 base and J by 1 base, with 10 bases between them. The CDR3 consists of 15 residues. The CDR3 nucleotides are TGCGCCAGCAGCTTGTCGGTTAGCGGCACAGATACGCAGTATTTT. Protein sequence: CASSLSVSGTDTQYF. Complete variable domain (other parts from reference TRBV5-1 and TRBJ2-3): KAGVTQTPRYLIKTRGQQVTLSCSPISGHRSVSWYQQTPGQGLQFLFEYFSETQRNKGNFPGRFSGRQFSNSRSEMNVSTLELGDSALYLCASSLSVSGTDTQYFGPGTRLTVL.

The chain links TRBV28 to TRBJ2-1; D is unclear. Trimming removed 3 bases at V and 4 bases at J, with 10 bases between. This CDR3 is 14 amino acids long. CDR1 MDHEN and CDR2 SYDVKM come from the germline V gene. CDR3 residues: CASSFPATYNEQFF. The DNA for the CDR3 is TGTGCCAGCAGTTTTCCGGCCACTTACAATGAGCAGTTCTTC.

J is TRBJ2-7 and V is TRBV19; D perhaps matches TRBD1 (6 bases). Germline values: CDR1 LNHDA, CDR2 SQIVND (reference sequence). The length of the CDR3 is 13 residues. V lost 5 bases to trimming and J lost 2 bases, with 10 bases between them. The DNA for the CDR3 is TGTGCCAGTAGTCCGCGGACAGCCTACGAGCAGTACTTC. The encoded protein is CASSPRTAYEQYF.

The chain employs TRBV5-6 and TRBJ2-5; TRBD2 matches 11 bases. Per the germline V gene, CDR1 is SGHDT and CDR2 is YYEEEE. This CDR3 is built from 14 residues. Trimming took 7 bases from V and 5 from J; bases not matched to a gene: 7. CDR3 in amino acids: CASSVTSGAETQYF. CDR3 in DNA: TGTGCCAGCTCCGTGACTAGCGGGGCGGAGACCCAGTACTTC.

This chain links TRBV29-1 with TRBJ1-5; D is unresolved. The CDR3 loop spans 13 amino acids. Deletions cut 4 bases from V and 3 bases from J, with 10 bases between. Germline assignment: CDR1 SQVTM and CDR2 ANQGSEA. DNA of the CDR3: TGCAGCGTTGCGTCGGCACCCAATCAGCCCCAGCATTTT. Encoded protein: CSVASAPNQPQHF.

J is TRBJ2-2 and V is TRBV27, with 8 nucleotides matching TRBD2. The CDR3 spans 17 residues. Germline-derived CDR1 and CDR2 are MNHEY and SMNVEV (reference sequence). Trimming took 6 bases from V and 2 from J; bases not matched to a gene: 11. This CDR3 reads CASRKPGLGLNTGELFF. In nucleotides, the CDR3 is TGTGCCAGCAGGAAACCGGGACTAGGTCTCAACACCGGGGAGCTGTTTTTT.

The chain has TRBV21-1 and TRBJ1-2. TRBV21-1 is a pseudogene segment. This CDR3 contains 15 residues. In nucleotides, the CDR3 is TGTGCCAGCACTTTGGGGGGGGCGCAAAGCTATGGCTACACCTTC. Protein: CASTLGGAQSYGYTF.

This chain joins TRBV10-3 and TRBJ2-7; 7 nucleotides line up with TRBD1. Germline values: CDR1 ENHRY, CDR2 SYGVKD. V trimming: 9 bases; J trimming: 0 bases; junction bases outside the gene matches: 8. This CDR3 spans 14 amino acids. The CDR3 here is CAITDRVSSYEQYF. The CDR3 DNA is TGTGCCATTACCGACAGGGTAAGCTCCTACGAGCAGTACTTC.